What follows describes a single T cell receptor (beta chain). The data belong to a study of OX40 agonist ivuxolimab in advanced cancers. Only in-frame clones appear in the TCRdb table, and some are missing; sequencing was by immunoSEQ multiplex PCR. Of tens of thousands of clones listed, about 87% were seen once; the top ten hold roughly 1.6%. The CDR3 extends over 14 amino acids. Germline V lookup: CDR1 SNHLY, CDR2 FYNNEI. The V and J ends lost 4 bases and 0 bases respectively, with 4 bases between them. Sequencing used CD4+ or CD8+ T cells sorted from blood, obtained in a trial of the OX40 agonist ivuxolimab. This chain joins TRBV2 and TRBJ2-6; the D is unclear. This TCR came from an adult with an advanced solid tumor such as melanoma, head and neck, liver or kidney cancer. CDR3 bases: TGTGCCAGCAGTGCCTACTCTGGGGCCAACGTCCTGACTTTC. As protein: CASSAYSGANVLTF.